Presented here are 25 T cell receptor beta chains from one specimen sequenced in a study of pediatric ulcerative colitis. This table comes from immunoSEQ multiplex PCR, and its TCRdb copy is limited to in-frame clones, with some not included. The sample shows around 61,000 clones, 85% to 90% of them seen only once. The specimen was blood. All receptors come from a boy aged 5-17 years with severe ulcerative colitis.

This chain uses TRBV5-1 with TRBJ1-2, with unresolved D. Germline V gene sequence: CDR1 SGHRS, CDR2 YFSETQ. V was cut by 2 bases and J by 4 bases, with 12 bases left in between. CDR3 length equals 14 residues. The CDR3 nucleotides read TGCGCCAGCAGCTTCAGTACTCCCATCTATGGCTACACCTTC. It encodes CASSFSTPIYGYTF.

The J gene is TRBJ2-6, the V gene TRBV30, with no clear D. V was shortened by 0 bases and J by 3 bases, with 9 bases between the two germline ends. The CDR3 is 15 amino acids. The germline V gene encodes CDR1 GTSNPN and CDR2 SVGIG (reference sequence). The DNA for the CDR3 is TGTGCCTGGAGTGTACTGAGTGGTGGGGCCAACGTCCTGACTTTC. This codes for CAWSVLSGGANVLTF. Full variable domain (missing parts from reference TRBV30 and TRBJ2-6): SQTIHQWPATLVQPVGSPLSLECTVEGTSNPNLYWYRQAAGRGLQLLFYSVGIGQISSEVPQNLSASRPQDRQFILSSKKLLLSDSGFYLCAWSVLSGGANVLTFGAGSRLTVL.

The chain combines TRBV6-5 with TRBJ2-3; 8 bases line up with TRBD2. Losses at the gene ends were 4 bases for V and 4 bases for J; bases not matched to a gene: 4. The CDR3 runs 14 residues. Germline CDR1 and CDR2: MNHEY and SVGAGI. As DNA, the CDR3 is TGTGCCAGCAGTTCAGCGGGAGTTCCAGATACGCAGTATTTT. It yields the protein CASSSAGVPDTQYF.

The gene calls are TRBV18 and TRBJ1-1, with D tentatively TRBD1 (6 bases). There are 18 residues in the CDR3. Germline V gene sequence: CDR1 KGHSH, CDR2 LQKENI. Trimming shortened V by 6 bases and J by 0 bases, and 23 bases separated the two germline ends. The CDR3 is CASSRREGLRGLNTEAFF. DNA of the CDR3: TGTGCCAGCTCCCGACGTGAGGGTTTGAGGGGGTTGAACACTGAAGCTTTCTTT.

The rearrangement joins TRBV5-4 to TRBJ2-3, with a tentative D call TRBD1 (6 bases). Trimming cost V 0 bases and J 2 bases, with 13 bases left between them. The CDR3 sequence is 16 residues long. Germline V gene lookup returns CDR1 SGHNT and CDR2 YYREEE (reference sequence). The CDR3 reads CASSLDTGTYTDTQYF. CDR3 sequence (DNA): TGTGCCAGCAGCTTGGATACAGGGACCTACACAGATACGCAGTATTTT.

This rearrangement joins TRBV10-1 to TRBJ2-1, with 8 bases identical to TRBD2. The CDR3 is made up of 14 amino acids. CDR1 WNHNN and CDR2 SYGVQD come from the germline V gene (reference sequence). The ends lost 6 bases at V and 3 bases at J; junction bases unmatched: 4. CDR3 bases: TGCGCCAGCAGCAGCGGGAGTTACTACAATGAGCAGTTCTTC. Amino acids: CASSSGSYYNEQFF.

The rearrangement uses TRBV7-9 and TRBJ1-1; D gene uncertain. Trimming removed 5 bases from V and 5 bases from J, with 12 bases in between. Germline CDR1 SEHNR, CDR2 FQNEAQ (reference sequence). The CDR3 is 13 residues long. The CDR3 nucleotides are TGTGCCAGCAGCCCGCCCTCGAGGACTGAAGCTTTCTTT. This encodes CASSPPSRTEAFF.

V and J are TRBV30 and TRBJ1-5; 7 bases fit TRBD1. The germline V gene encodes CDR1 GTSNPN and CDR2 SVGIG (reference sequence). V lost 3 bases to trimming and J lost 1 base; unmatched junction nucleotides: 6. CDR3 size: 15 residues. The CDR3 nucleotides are TGTGCCTGGAGCGCCGACAGGGAGAGCAATCAGCCCCAGCATTTT. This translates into CAWSADRESNQPQHF.

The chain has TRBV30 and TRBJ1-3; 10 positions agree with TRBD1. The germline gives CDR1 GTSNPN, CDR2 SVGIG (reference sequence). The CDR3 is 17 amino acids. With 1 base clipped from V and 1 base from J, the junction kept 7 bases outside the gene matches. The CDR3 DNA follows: TGTGCCTGGAGTGCGATGGGACAGGGGATGTCTGGAAACACCATATATTTT. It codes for CAWSAMGQGMSGNTIYF. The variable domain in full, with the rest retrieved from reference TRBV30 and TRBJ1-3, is SQTIHQWPATLVQPVGSPLSLECTVEGTSNPNLYWYRQAAGRGLQLLFYSVGIGQISSEVPQNLSASRPQDRQFILSSKKLLLSDSGFYLCAWSAMGQGMSGNTIYFGEGSWLTVV.

CDR3 nucleotide sequence: TGTGCCTGGTCGCTAGAGGAGACCCAGTACTTC. It translates to CAWSLEETQYF. The chain carries TRBV30 and TRBJ2-5; no definite D call. This CDR3 has 11 amino acids. Germline V CDR1 and CDR2: GTSNPN, SVGIG (reference sequence). V gave up 5 bases and J gave up 5 bases, with 9 bases separating them.

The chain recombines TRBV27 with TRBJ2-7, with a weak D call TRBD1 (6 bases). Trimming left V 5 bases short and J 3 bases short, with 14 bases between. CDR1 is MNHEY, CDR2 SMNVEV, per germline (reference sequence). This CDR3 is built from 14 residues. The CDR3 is CASSPNRDLYEQYF. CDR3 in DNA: TGTGCCAGCAGTCCCAACAGGGATCTCTACGAGCAGTACTTC.

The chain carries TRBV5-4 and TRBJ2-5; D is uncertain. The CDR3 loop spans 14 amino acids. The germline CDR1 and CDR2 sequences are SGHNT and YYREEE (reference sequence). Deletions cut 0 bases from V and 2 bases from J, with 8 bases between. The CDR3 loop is CASSLGAEQETQYF. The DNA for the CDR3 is TGTGCCAGCAGCTTGGGCGCCGAGCAAGAGACCCAGTACTTC. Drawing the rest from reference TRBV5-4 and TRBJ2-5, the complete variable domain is ETGVTQSPTHLIKTRGQQVTLRCSSQSGHNTVSWYQQALGQGPQFIFQYYREEENGRGNFPPRFSGLQFPNYSSELNVNALELDDSALYLCASSLGAEQETQYFGPGTRLLVL.

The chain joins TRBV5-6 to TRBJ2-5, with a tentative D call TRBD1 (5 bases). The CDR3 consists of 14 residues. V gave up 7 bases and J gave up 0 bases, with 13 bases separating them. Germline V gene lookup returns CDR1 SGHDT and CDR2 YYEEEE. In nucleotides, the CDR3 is TGTGCCAGCGTCCGGACAAACCACCAAGAGACCCAGTACTTC. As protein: CASVRTNHQETQYF.

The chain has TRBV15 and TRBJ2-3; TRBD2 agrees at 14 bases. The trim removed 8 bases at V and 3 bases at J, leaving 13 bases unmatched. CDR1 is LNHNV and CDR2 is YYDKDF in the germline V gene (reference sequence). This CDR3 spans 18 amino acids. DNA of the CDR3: TGTGCCACCGCCCTCCCTCCGGGACTAGCGGGAGTTACAGATACGCAGTATTTT. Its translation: CATALPPGLAGVTDTQYF.

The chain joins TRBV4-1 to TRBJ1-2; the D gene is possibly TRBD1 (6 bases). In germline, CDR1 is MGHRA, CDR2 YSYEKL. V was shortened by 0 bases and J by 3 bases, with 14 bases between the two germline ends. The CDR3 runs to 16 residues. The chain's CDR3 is CASSQDLGRGYYGYTF. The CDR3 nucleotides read TGCGCCAGCAGCCAAGATCTAGGAAGGGGGTACTATGGCTACACCTTC.

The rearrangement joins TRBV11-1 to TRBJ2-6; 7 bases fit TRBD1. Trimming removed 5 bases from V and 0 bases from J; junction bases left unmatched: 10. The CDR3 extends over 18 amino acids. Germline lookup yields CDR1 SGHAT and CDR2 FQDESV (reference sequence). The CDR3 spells CASSPDRARVSGANVLTF. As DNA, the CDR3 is TGTGCCAGCAGCCCCGACAGGGCCAGAGTCTCTGGGGCCAACGTCCTGACTTTC.

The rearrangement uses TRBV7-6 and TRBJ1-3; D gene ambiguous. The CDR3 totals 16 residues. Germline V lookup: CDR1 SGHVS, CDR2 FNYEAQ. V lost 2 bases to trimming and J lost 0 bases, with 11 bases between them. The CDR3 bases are TGTGCCAGCAGCTTACGGTCGGAGGGCTCTGGAAACACCATATATTTT. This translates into CASSLRSEGSGNTIYF.

The CDR3 loop reads CASSDGSEQYF. DNA for the CDR3: TGTGCCAGCAGTGACGGCTCCGAGCAGTACTTC. V usage is TRBV2 and J usage is TRBJ2-7; D gene uncertain. The CDR3 consists of 11 residues. V was cut by 3 bases and J by 6 bases, with 6 bases left in between. Germline V lookup: CDR1 SNHLY, CDR2 FYNNEI. Variable domain in full (rest from reference TRBV2 and TRBJ2-7): EPEVTQTPSHQVTQMGQEVILRCVPISNHLYFYWYRQILGQKVEFLVSFYNNEISEKSEIFDDQFSVERPDGSNFTLKIRSTKLEDSAMYFCASSDGSEQYFGPGTRLTVT.

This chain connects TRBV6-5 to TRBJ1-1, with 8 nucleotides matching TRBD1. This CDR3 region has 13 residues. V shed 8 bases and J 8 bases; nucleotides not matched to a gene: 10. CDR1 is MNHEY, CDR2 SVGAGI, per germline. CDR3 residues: CASRSIQGAEAFF. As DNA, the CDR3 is TGTGCCAGCCGGAGCATCCAGGGGGCCGAAGCTTTCTTT.

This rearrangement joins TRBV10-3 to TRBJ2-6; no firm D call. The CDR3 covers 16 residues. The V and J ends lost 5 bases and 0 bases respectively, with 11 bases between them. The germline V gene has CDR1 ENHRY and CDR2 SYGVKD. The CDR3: CAISSHLSSGANVLTF. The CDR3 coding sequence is TGTGCCATCAGTTCTCATTTGAGCTCTGGGGCCAACGTCCTGACTTTC.

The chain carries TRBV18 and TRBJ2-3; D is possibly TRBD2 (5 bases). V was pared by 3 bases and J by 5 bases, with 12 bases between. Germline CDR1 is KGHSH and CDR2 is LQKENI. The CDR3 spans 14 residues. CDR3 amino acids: CASSPPGRGDTQYF. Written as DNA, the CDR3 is TGTGCCAGCTCACCTCCCGGTCGGGGAGATACGCAGTATTTT.

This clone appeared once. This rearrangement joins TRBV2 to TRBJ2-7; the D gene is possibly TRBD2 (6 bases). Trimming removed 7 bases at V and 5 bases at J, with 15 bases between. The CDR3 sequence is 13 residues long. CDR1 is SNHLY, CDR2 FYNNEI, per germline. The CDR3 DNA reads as TGTGCCAGCAACCTAGCGCCCAGAGACGAGCAGTACTTC. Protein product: CASNLAPRDEQYF.

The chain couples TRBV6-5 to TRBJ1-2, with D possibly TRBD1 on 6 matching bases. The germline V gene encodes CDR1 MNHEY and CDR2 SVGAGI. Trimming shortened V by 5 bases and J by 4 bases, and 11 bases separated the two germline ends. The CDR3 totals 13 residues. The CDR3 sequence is CASSLQGTYGYTF. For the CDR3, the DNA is TGTGCCAGCAGTCTCCAGGGGACCTATGGCTACACCTTC.

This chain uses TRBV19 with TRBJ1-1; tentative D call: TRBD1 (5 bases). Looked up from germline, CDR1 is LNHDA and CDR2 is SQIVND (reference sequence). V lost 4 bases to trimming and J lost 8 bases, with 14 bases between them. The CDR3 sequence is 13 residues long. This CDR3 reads CASSREGAREAFF. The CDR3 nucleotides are TGTGCCAGTAGTAGGGAAGGGGCAAGGGAAGCTTTCTTT.

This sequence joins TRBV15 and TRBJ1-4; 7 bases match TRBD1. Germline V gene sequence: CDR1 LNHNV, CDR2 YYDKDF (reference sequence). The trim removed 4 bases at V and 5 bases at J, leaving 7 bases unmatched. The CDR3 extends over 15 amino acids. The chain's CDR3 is CATSNRQGENEKLFF. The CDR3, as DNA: TGTGCCACCAGCAACCGACAGGGCGAGAATGAAAAACTGTTTTTT.